This T cell receptor (beta chain) was recovered during a study of graft-versus-host responses after intestinal transplantation. About the study: Anti-thymocyte globulin induction was given to all recipients, followed by tacrolimus and steroids for 3 to 4 years. Study findings and constraints: Marrow from the recipient contained GvH clones, some of which had appeared first in ileum or blood.

Measured with immunoSEQ multiplex PCR; TCRdb has only the in-frame clones, and not every one. The profile covers about 66,000 clones, with 90% appearing a single time and about 1.3% taken by the ten largest. Turning to this clone: What it binds is unknown.

This CDR3 region has 19 residues. Germline CDR1 reads LGHNA; CDR2 reads YNFKEQ. Trimming cost V 0 bases and J 5 bases, with 24 bases left between them. The sample was unstimulated CD8+ T cells sorted from spleen or lymph node cells, taken before intestinal transplant. This TCR derives from a human donor who received an intestinal transplant. The chain employs TRBV4-2 and TRBJ2-3; D possibly corresponds to TRBD2 (5 bases). The CDR3 protein is CASSQDMAAAPRAEDTQYF. CDR3 bases: TGTGCCAGCAGCCAAGATATGGCGGCCGCCCCGAGGGCGGAAGATACGCAGTATTTT.